This T cell receptor (beta chain) was sequenced during a study of PD-1 blockade in classical Hodgkin lymphoma. Study context: Each patient was given nivolumab 3 mg/kg through a vein every 2 weeks. Study-level points and caveats: What caused the repertoire differences, perhaps disease activity or prior therapy, remains undefined.

This CDR3 region has 19 residues. Germline values: CDR1 MGHRA, CDR2 YSYEKL. Trimming shortened V by 0 bases and J by 4 bases, and 19 bases separated the two germline ends. Time point given: cycle 4 day 1 (C4D1), after six to seven weeks of nivolumab. Each patient's relapse followed autologous stem cell transplantation, and brentuximab vedotin exposure varied. The study isolated CD8+ T cells from thawed PBMCs by magnetic negative selection. On this clone: Its antigen is undetermined.

Here immunoSEQ multiplex PCR was the method, and the copy in TCRdb shows in-frame clones only, minus some. The sample lists 4,900 or so clones, about 61% seen once, with about 27% in the top ten. The sequencing here drew on CD8+ T cells from blood, taken before the fourth cycle of nivolumab. The chain links TRBV4-1 to TRBJ1-6; tentatively, D is TRBD1 (5 bases). The origin of this receptor is a human donor with classical Hodgkin lymphoma. This CDR3 is CASSQDMGERVGYNSPLHF. The CDR3 DNA sequence: TGCGCCAGCAGCCAAGATATGGGGGAGAGGGTGGGGTATAATTCACCCCTCCACTTT.